Following are 2 T cell receptor beta chains from one sample sequenced in a study of control samples from healthy donors and cancer patients. Produced via immunoSEQ multiplex PCR; TCRdb's table is partial and in-frame only. In the table there are tens of thousands of clones, nearly 90% of which are singletons. The specimen was blood. These receptors were obtained from a man over 45 in good health.

The CDR3 loop is CASSLSSATNQPQHF. The CDR3 DNA sequence: TGTGCCAGCAGTCTATCGTCCGCGACTAATCAGCCCCAGCATTTT. The chain is built from TRBV2 and TRBJ1-5; D not resolved. The germline V gene encodes CDR1 SNHLY and CDR2 FYNNEI. Trimming left V 5 bases short and J 4 bases short, with 15 bases between. This CDR3 has 15 amino acids.

V usage is TRBV6-5 and J usage is TRBJ2-5; D is uncertain. With 2 bases removed from V and 1 base from J, the gap between germline ends came to 14 bases. This CDR3 has 16 residues. Germline-derived CDR1 and CDR2 are MNHEY and SVGAGI. As DNA, the CDR3 is TGTGCCAGCAGTTACAGGGTACAGAGTACCCAAGAGACCCAGTACTTC. This gives the protein CASSYRVQSTQETQYF.